The text below deals with one T cell receptor (beta chain). Its antigen remains unknown. The data belong to a study of T cell clonotyping in hematopoietic cell transplantation. TCRdb keeps only in-frame clones here, not all; method: immunoSEQ multiplex PCR. This table holds 900 to 1,200 clones, more than 95% found once. The CDR3 length is 12 residues. Germline V CDR1 and CDR2: SEHNR, FQNEAQ (reference sequence). V shed 4 bases, J shed 6 bases, and the junction held 2 bases outside the gene matches. Findings of the study overall: At the given depth, recipient repertoires were over 97% de novo clonotypes. After transplant, recipient diversity fell while pathologically expanded clonotypes grew through day 180.

The chain joins TRBV7-9 to TRBJ1-2; 7 bases are a match to TRBD1. This TCR was recovered from a male patient in his late teens or twenties who had an allogeneic stem cell transplant from a related donor, so the T cells may come from the graft donor. Some clones in this sample may be carry-over from other donors' samples. The sample in question was PBMCs, obtained 30 days after allogeneic stem cell transplant. CDR3 in amino acids: CASSSDRDGYTF. DNA for the CDR3: TGTGCCAGCAGCTCTGACAGGGATGGCTACACCTTC.